This TCR beta chain is drawn from a study of blood T cell repertoires in COVID-19. Measured with immunoSEQ multiplex PCR; TCRdb has only the in-frame clones, and not every one. The sample lists over 150,000 clones, 80% to 85% occurring once. The CDR3 extends over 15 amino acids. V lost 5 bases and J lost 4; bases outside the gene matches: 7. CDR1 and CDR2 (germline): SGHTA, FQGNSA. In this sample, this clone turned up a few times. The TCR originated in a young man with active or convalescent COVID-19. This chain connects TRBV7-2 to TRBJ2-1, with 8 bases identical to TRBD2. What was sequenced was peripheral blood. The CDR3 DNA follows: TGTGCCAGCAGCCCCCGTAGCGGGGATTACAATGAGCAGTTCTTC. This encodes CASSPRSGDYNEQFF.